This T cell receptor beta chain was observed in a study of shared clonotypes between healthy human individuals. The CDR3 spans 17 residues. The junction had 11 bases not matched to a gene; V was cut back by 5 bases and J by 2 bases. CDR1 is SEHNR, CDR2 FQNEAQ, per germline (reference sequence). The authors divided CD4+ cells into CD45RA+ naive and CD45RA-negative memory subsets. Clones were sequenced by immunoSEQ multiplex PCR, and TCRdb holds only the in-frame ones, with some missing. The sample holds 200,000 to 250,000 clones, just over 65% seen once. Of note for this clone: Its antigen is as yet unknown.

Study-level points and caveats: Several donors had about 5.1% of their naive CD4 clonotypes in common. On the whole, naive subsets had larger estimated richness than memory subsets had.

The specimen was memory CD4+ T cells sorted from blood. Subset of the sample: CD45RA-negative fraction. This receptor was taken from a man aged 25-45 years in good health. The chain is built from TRBV7-9 and TRBJ2-4, with 8 bases aligning to TRBD1. CDR3 coding DNA: TGTGCCAGCAGCCTCACCCGGGACAGGAGGACCAAAAACATTCAGTACTTC. It encodes CASSLTRDRRTKNIQYF.